Included here is one T cell receptor beta chain sequence, with context. The table came from immunoSEQ multiplex PCR; TCRdb's copy has only in-frame clones and leaves some out. Of 75,000 to 90,000 clones in the sample, under 95% were seen once. Germline V gives CDR1 LNHDA, CDR2 SQIVND (reference sequence). Unmatched junction bases numbered 9, after V lost 7 bases and J lost 5 bases. The length of the CDR3 is 14 residues. The sample belongs to a study of technical replicates of blood from a few donors. The sequencing sample was made of T cells isolated from PBMCs. The chain carries TRBV19 and TRBJ1-1; TRBD1 matches 8 bases. This sequence originates from a human donor in good health. The CDR3 is CASNVQGAATEAFF. CDR3 DNA sequence: TGTGCCAGTAACGTTCAGGGGGCAGCAACTGAAGCTTTCTTT.